This T cell receptor (beta chain) was sequenced for a study of blood T cell repertoires in COVID-19. Study in general: Sources were T cells, B-cell-depleted T cells, or PBMCs; the material itself was cDNA or gDNA.

In the source study's methods: Reference gene primer amplification gave nucleated cell count estimates. The assay was immunoSEQ multiplex PCR, and TCRdb's table has in-frame clones only and misses some. From that table come the V and J calls and clone size; the DNA was used to work out D and trimming. Of a few hundred thousand clones listed, more than 70% are singletons. The germline V and J ends were trimmed by 0 bases and 8 bases, with 11 bases remaining between them. Germline CDR1 is SGDLS and CDR2 is YYNGEE. The CDR3 consists of 14 residues. This clone was recorded once. The TCR comes from a woman between 50 and 59 years old with acute or convalescent COVID-19. The gene calls are TRBV9 and TRBJ1-4; a possible D gene is TRBD1 (5 bases). Sequenced sample: peripheral blood. In nucleotides, the CDR3 is TGTGCCAGCAGCGTAGAGGGTAGGGGCGAAAAACTGTTTTTT. This encodes CASSVEGRGEKLFF.